The source of this TCR beta chain is a study of glioma-infiltrating T cells (dated by TCRdb to about 2016). For the study in its entirety: TCR alpha- and beta-chain repertoires were sequenced from glioma tissue, non-neoplastic brain tissue and matched peripheral blood mononuclear cells. Each tissue-infiltrating repertoire was compared with the same patient's peripheral blood repertoire to measure divergence between tissue and blood T-cell populations. Three low-grade glioma patients, 7 or 8 primary glioblastoma patients and three non-glioma patients contributing non-neoplastic brain tissue were included in the paired cohort.

This clonotype was counted many times. What antigen it recognizes has not been identified. No much larger clonotype is one base removed from it; base qualities were not supplied. The iRepertoire nested amplicon-rescue multiplex PCR (arm-PCR) platform was used to amplify TCR alpha and beta CDR3 regions from RNA. The input for one-step reverse transcription and amplification was roughly 85-400 ng of tissue mRNA or PBMC total RNA. Following bead purification, Illumina adapters were added by a secondary multiplex PCR, and the libraries were gel-purified between 200 and 400 bp. Internal 6-nucleotide barcodes were carried by the libraries and were used for demultiplexing. Libraries were sequenced on an Illumina MiSeq with 2x220 or 2x250 nucleotide paired-end reads. For the original study's pipeline: Paired reads were merged using FLASH 1.2.11 and aligned with BWA-MEM to the GRCh37 human genome, and TRA and TRB reads were then extracted. For V and J assignment, an IMGT-derived reference of cassette sequences and CDR3 motifs that included pseudogenes was used. Three-frame translation of reads was performed, and productive CDR3s were defined as those with a C...FGXG motif and no stop codons. A clonotype was defined as a unique combination of a V-J cassette pair and a CDR3 amino acid sequence. Reads were filtered by Hamming distance, thresholded by each sample's sequence error rate in mapped regions. TCRdb cleaned the public reads at Q25 with fastp, built clones with MiXCR and kept in-frame beta chains. A single entry per CDR3 protein holds the most common genes and DNA from its merged rows. The V and J calls shown here were made by TCRdb, not taken from the authors' results. This sample gives 100,000 to 150,000 distinct CDR3 sequences in total; roughly 20% of them show up just once. The leading ten clones occupy about 15% of the sample.

Findings and caveats that apply to the study as a whole: VJ-independent divergence between tissue and blood was lower than expected in non-neoplastic patients but higher than expected in all gliomas, particularly low-grade gliomas. The group comparisons were based on small numbers of patients: three non-neoplastic, three low-grade glioma and seven to nine glioblastoma patients. Very few CDR3 sequences were found to be shared between tissue and blood, and this scarcity was attributed to high CDR3 diversity and limited sampling.

The sequenced sample consisted of glioma tissue, nonneoplastic brain tissue, or PBMCs (not recorded which). This clonotype was sampled from a human donor with low-grade glioma or glioblastoma, undergoing nonglioma brain surgery, or in good health (not recorded which).

CDR3 protein: CASRRDRNEKLFF. The nucleotides are TGTGCCAGCCGCCGGGACAGGAATGAAAAACTGTTTTTT. Rearrangement joined TRBV7-6 to TRBJ1-4; 8 central bases correspond to TRBD1. Trimming removed 8 bases from V and 5 bases from J; the gene matches leave 4 bases unexplained. Per the germline V gene, SGHVS is the CDR1 and FNYEAQ is the CDR2. The CDR3 sequence holds 13 residues, the cysteine and phenylalanine included. Only the CDR3 DNA is retained, 39 bases long and in frame from the first base.